This T cell receptor beta chain comes out of a study of control samples from healthy donors and cancer patients (dated by TCRdb to the early 2020s). In the case of this clone: Its antigen remains undetermined. Base qualities are missing; no much larger clone stands one base away.

Libraries were constructed by the immunoSEQ multiplex PCR assay. The source is immuneACCESS, and TCRdb retained only in-frame sequences with V and J called. Part of the clones is not carried over; for the studies checked, unresolved V genes explain less than half of this, and the remainder is unexplained. The sample yields 26,000 or so clones; 91% were counted once. The top ten clones comprise 12% of the sample. Material for sequencing was PBMCs. The receptor was derived from a man aged 50-60 years with lung cancer.

The nucleotides read TGTGCCAGTAGTATGTGGGGGGCGGCGGGCAATCAGCCCCAGCATTTT. Its protein reads: CASSMWGAAGNQPQHF. The chain is assembled from TRBV19 and TRBJ1-5; 6 matching bases give a weak D call of TRBD1. The CDR3 sequence holds 16 residues, the cysteine and phenylalanine included. This entry keeps only the CDR3 DNA: 48 bases, framed from base 1. V is cut by 3 bases and J by 2 bases, and the space between the germline ends is 14 bases. CDR1 LNHDA and CDR2 SQIVND are derived from the germline V gene (reference sequence).